The 6 T cell receptor beta chains below were found in one sample sequenced in a study of cytomegalovirus exposure and HLA in healthy donors. Libraries were prepared by immunoSEQ multiplex PCR; TCRdb keeps only in-frame clonotypes and omits some of them. Here the sample spans fewer than 200,000 clones, about 85% being singletons. Sequencing used PBMCs. These receptors all stem from a man between 18 and 35 years old in good health and CMV-seropositive.

V and J are TRBV4-1 and TRBJ2-7; D gene uncertain. This CDR3 contains 14 residues. Looked up from germline, CDR1 is MGHRA and CDR2 is YSYEKL. V was cut by 4 bases and J by 1 base, with 11 bases left in between. In DNA form, the CDR3 reads TGCGCCAGCAGCCTTTCTAGGAGTTCCTACGAGCAGTACTTC. It encodes CASSLSRSSYEQYF.

The V gene is TRBV5-1, the J gene TRBJ1-2; 7 nucleotides line up with TRBD1. V lost 6 bases, J lost 8 bases, and 10 bases stayed unmatched. The CDR3 loop spans 13 amino acids. Per the germline V gene, CDR1 is SGHRS and CDR2 is YFSETQ. In nucleotides, the CDR3 is TGCGCCAGCACTATAGACAGGGCTCGGGGCTACACCTTC. The encoded protein is CASTIDRARGYTF.

The chain carries TRBV18 and TRBJ1-5, with D unresolved. CDR3 length: 17 amino acids. Germline V gene lookup returns CDR1 KGHSH and CDR2 LQKENI. Trimming stripped 4 bases from V and 0 bases from J, with 16 bases between. As DNA, the CDR3 is TGTGCCAGCTCACTATACTCCGTGACATATAGCAATCAGCCCCAGCATTTT. Translated: CASSLYSVTYSNQPQHF. The variable domain in full, with the rest retrieved from reference TRBV18 and TRBJ1-5, is NAGVMQNPRHLVRRRGQEARLRCSPMKGHSHVYWYRQLPEEGLKFMVYLQKENIIDESGMPKERFSAEFPKEGPSILRIQQVVRGDSAAYFCASSLYSVTYSNQPQHFGDGTRLSIL.

The chain recombines TRBV5-5 with TRBJ2-1, with TRBD2 as a possible D gene (6 bases). The CDR3 totals 15 residues. CDR1 SGHKS and CDR2 YYEKEE come from the germline V gene (reference sequence). Deletions cut 4 bases from V and 7 bases from J, with 18 bases between. CDR3 in DNA: TGTGCCAGCAGCGCCTTTCCGGGGGACGTTAATGAGCAGTTCTTC. This translates into CASSAFPGDVNEQFF.

The rearrangement links TRBV5-5 to TRBJ2-7; 7 positions match TRBD2. This CDR3 is 14 amino acids long. With V trimmed by 4 bases and J by 2 bases, 6 bases remained unmatched. CDR1 SGHKS and CDR2 YYEKEE come from the germline V gene (reference sequence). The CDR3 loop reads CASSPSSGTYEQYF. CDR3 DNA: TGTGCCAGCAGCCCTTCTAGCGGTACCTACGAGCAGTACTTC.

The chain carries TRBV9 and TRBJ2-1, with 8 bases matching TRBD2. The V gene end was trimmed by 3 bases and the J gene end by 4 bases; junction bases not matched to a gene: 3. The CDR3 covers 14 residues. Germline CDR1 SGDLS, CDR2 YYNGEE. The chain's CDR3 is CASSGTSQYNEQFF. In nucleotides, the CDR3 is TGTGCCAGCAGCGGGACTAGCCAGTACAATGAGCAGTTCTTC.